Listed below are T cell receptor beta chains from one sample, sequenced in a study of OX40 agonist ivuxolimab in advanced cancers. The method was immunoSEQ multiplex PCR; TCRdb's version includes in-frame clones alone and lacks a portion of them. This table has under 80,000 clones, roughly 87% appearing once. The sample was CD4+ or CD8+ T cells sorted from blood, taken in a trial of the OX40 agonist ivuxolimab. The origin of the receptors is an adult with an advanced solid tumor such as melanoma, head and neck, liver or kidney cancer. CDR3s include the opening cysteine and the closing phenylalanine or tryptophan. Fields, in order: D gene, clone size, V gene, J gene, CDR3 protein, CDR3 DNA. D genes are given only for firm matches. Clone size, where shown, is once, few, many, or a class for clones that have expanded.

D: NA
size: NA
V: TRBV7-8
J: TRBJ2-7
CDR3: CASSLQGVLSYEQYF
DNA: TGTGCCAGCAGCTTACAAGGGGTCCTCTCCTACGAGCAGTACTTC

D: NA
size: NA
V: TRBV18
J: TRBJ2-3
CDR3: CASSPRQGARTDTQYF
DNA: TGTGCCAGCTCACCCCGCCAGGGCGCCCGAACAGATACGCAGTATTTT

D: TRBD2
size: NA
V: TRBV7-3
J: TRBJ2-1
CDR3: CASSLNPLTSGSGHEQFF
DNA: TGTGCCAGCAGCTTAAACCCCCTGACTAGCGGGAGCGGCCATGAGCAGTTCTTC

D: TRBD1
size: few
V: TRBV7-2
J: TRBJ1-5
CDR3: CASSEGQRQQPQHF
DNA: TGTGCCAGCAGCGAGGGACAGCGGCAACAGCCCCAGCATTTT

D: NA
size: NA
V: TRBV2
J: TRBJ2-2
CDR3: CASRGGTNTGELFF
DNA: TGTGCCTCCAGGGGGGGCACGAACACCGGGGAGCTGTTTTTT

D: NA
size: few
V: TRBV19
J: TRBJ1-1
CDR3: CASKRGRSMNTEAFF
DNA: TGTGCCAGTAAGAGGGGCAGAAGTATGAACACTGAAGCTTTCTTT

D: NA
size: NA
V: TRBV11-1
J: TRBJ2-7
CDR3: CASSLPGKSSYEQYF
DNA: TGTGCCAGCAGCTTACCAGGCAAGAGCTCCTACGAGCAGTACTTC

D: NA
size: NA
V: TRBV7-3
J: TRBJ1-1
CDR3: CASRLTGNTEAFF
DNA: TGTGCCAGCAGGCTGACAGGGAACACTGAAGCTTTCTTT

D: NA
size: NA
V: TRBV7-9
J: TRBJ1-1
CDR3: CASSPRWRENTEAFF
DNA: TGTGCCAGCAGCCCACGGTGGAGGGAGAACACTGAAGCTTTCTTT

D: NA
size: NA
V: TRBV5-3
J: TRBJ1-2
CDR3: CARSYYYGYTF
DNA: TGTGCCAGAAGCTACTACTATGGCTACACCTTC

D: NA
size: once
V: TRBV6-6
J: TRBJ1-2
CDR3: CASRTPDTYYGYTF
DNA: TGTGCCAGCAGAACGCCCGACACCTACTATGGCTACACCTTC

D: NA
size: NA
V: TRBV5-5
J: TRBJ1-4
CDR3: CASSSRVGAFEKLFF
DNA: TGTGCCAGCAGCTCCCGGGTAGGGGCCTTTGAAAAACTGTTTTTT

D: NA
size: NA
V: TRBV4-1
J: TRBJ2-2
CDR3: CASSQEGFGTGELFF
DNA: TGCGCCAGCAGCCAAGAGGGCTTCGGGACCGGGGAGCTGTTTTTT

D: NA
size: NA
V: TRBV10-3
J: TRBJ1-2
CDR3: CAIRGGGSVDYGYTF
DNA: TGTGCCATCAGGGGCGGGGGATCGGTTGACTATGGCTACACCTTC

D: NA
size: NA
V: TRBV28
J: TRBJ2-1
CDR3: CASSFGEVDEQFF
DNA: TGTGCCAGCAGTTTTGGGGAAGTCGATGAGCAGTTCTTC

D: TRBD1
size: NA
V: TRBV11-1
J: TRBJ2-7
CDR3: CASSWDRNPNEQYF
DNA: TGTGCCAGCAGCTGGGACAGGAACCCTAACGAGCAGTACTTC

D: NA
size: NA
V: TRBV10-1
J: TRBJ1-1
CDR3: CASSGEGNTEAFF
DNA: TGCGCCAGCTCGGGGGAAGGGAACACTGAAGCTTTCTTT

D: NA
size: NA
V: TRBV14
J: TRBJ2-7
CDR3: CASSQDSNFYEQYF
DNA: TGTGCCAGCAGCCAAGATTCAAACTTCTACGAGCAGTACTTC

D: NA
size: NA
V: TRBV5-4
J: TRBJ2-3
CDR3: CASSPGPNTDTQYF
DNA: TGTGCCAGCAGCCCCGGTCCTAACACAGATACGCAGTATTTT

D: TRBD1
size: NA
V: TRBV10-3
J: TRBJ1-1
CDR3: CAITRTGGRVTEAFF
DNA: TGTGCCATCACCAGGACAGGGGGCAGGGTTACTGAAGCTTTCTTT

D: NA
size: few
V: TRBV5-1
J: TRBJ2-5
CDR3: CASSFVGAGQETQYF
DNA: TGCGCCAGCAGCTTTGTGGGGGCAGGGCAAGAGACCCAGTACTTC

D: TRBD1
size: NA
V: TRBV2
J: TRBJ2-1
CDR3: CASNSDRANEQFF
DNA: TGTGCCAGCAACTCCGACAGGGCGAATGAGCAGTTCTTC

D: NA
size: NA
V: TRBV7-2
J: TRBJ1-2
CDR3: CASSLERVNYGYTF
DNA: TGTGCCAGCAGCTTAGAACGGGTTAACTATGGCTACACCTTC